This TCR beta chain originates from a study of cytomegalovirus exposure and HLA in healthy donors. Findings and caveats of the study: Confirmation in vitro established that three CMV-associated chains were specific for CMV antigens. The authors excluded some V segments, including TRBV6-2 and TRBV6-3, as indistinguishable. As a later analysis showed, several of the most significant clusters appeared to be linked to common viral pathogens. Altogether, about 160 TCR beta chains were recorded as cytomegalovirus-associated.

For this clone: What it binds is unknown.

Use of 60 Vbeta and 13 Jbeta primers characterized the PCR. Sequencing used immunoSEQ multiplex PCR; TCRdb keeps in-frame clones, though not all of them. This sample yields approximately 120,000 clones, of which roughly 78% are seen a single time; less than 4.5% belongs to the top ten. Germline CDR1 reads SGHAT; CDR2 reads FQNNGV. Germline trimming cut 5 bases from V and 6 bases from J; bases unmatched to any gene: 8. This CDR3 region has 14 residues. V usage is TRBV11-2 and J usage is TRBJ2-7; the match to TRBD1 covers 9 bases. Sequencing used PBMCs. This receptor was obtained from a man aged 25 to 40 in good health and CMV-seronegative. CDR3 in amino acids: CASSLGTGSSEQYF. In DNA form, the CDR3 reads TGTGCCAGCAGCCTAGGGACAGGGTCCAGCGAGCAGTACTTC.